The 32 T cell receptor beta chains below come from one sample, sequenced in a study of blood T cell repertoires in COVID-19. Libraries were prepared by immunoSEQ multiplex PCR; TCRdb keeps only in-frame clonotypes and omits some of them. This sample has roughly 180,000 clones, with around 90% found just once. The sample consisted of PBMCs or T cells enriched from blood (not recorded which). These TCRs come from a woman aged 25-40 years who had recovered from COVID-19.

V usage is TRBV7-8 and J usage is TRBJ1-5; TRBD1 is a possible D gene (5 bases). Trimming took 5 bases from V and 4 from J, leaving 18 bases between them. Per the germline V gene, CDR1 is SGHVS and CDR2 is FQNEAQ. This CDR3 spans 16 amino acids. The CDR3 DNA reads TGTGCCAGCAGCCTAAACAGGCTTACGCGTAATCAGCCCCAGCATTTT. Encoded protein: CASSLNRLTRNQPQHF.

This chain connects TRBV24-1 to TRBJ1-1, with TRBD1 identical over 9 bases. V was clipped by 5 bases and J by 5 bases; unmatched bases: 8. Germline V lookup: CDR1 KGHDR, CDR2 SFDVKD. The CDR3 runs 15 residues. The CDR3 here is CATSATGTGLTEAFF. CDR3 DNA: TGTGCCACCAGTGCCACCGGGACAGGGCTAACTGAAGCTTTCTTT.

This clone occurred a few times. This chain uses TRBV7-2 with TRBJ1-6, with 9 positions matching TRBD1. This CDR3 has 15 amino acids. Germline CDR1 reads SGHTA; CDR2 reads FQGNSA. The V and J ends lost 5 bases and 6 bases, in that order; junction bases with no gene match: 5. CDR3 DNA sequence: TGTGCCAGCAGCCTCGGGACAGGGATTAATTCACCCCTCCACTTT. Protein product: CASSLGTGINSPLHF.

The chain carries TRBV5-1 and TRBJ1-5; 7 nucleotides match TRBD1. The trim removed 4 bases at V and 6 bases at J, leaving 13 bases unmatched. CDR3 length equals 16 residues. In germline, CDR1 is SGHRS, CDR2 YFSETQ. For the CDR3, the DNA is TGCGCCAGCAGCCTAGAACCCGAGACAGGGCTTCAGCCCCAGCATTTT. Its translation: CASSLEPETGLQPQHF.

This clone has more than one count but fewer than ten. The chain uses TRBV5-1 and TRBJ1-1; D might be TRBD1 (6 bases). The CDR3 contains 15 residues. Trimming cost V 4 bases and J 0 bases, with 13 bases left between them. Looked up from germline, CDR1 is SGHRS and CDR2 is YFSETQ. Written as DNA, the CDR3 is TGCGCCAGCAGCGTTCTACAGGGCCTGAACACTGAAGCTTTCTTT. Translation: CASSVLQGLNTEAFF.

The J gene is TRBJ2-4, the V gene TRBV18, with 8 bases that match TRBD1. Germline V gene data show CDR1 as KGHSH and CDR2 as LQKENI. The CDR3 covers 16 residues. The V segment lost 3 bases and the J segment 2 bases; nucleotides outside the gene matches: 6. The CDR3 here is CASSPTGDGTKNIQYF. The CDR3 region has the DNA TGTGCCAGCTCACCGACAGGGGATGGGACCAAAAACATTCAGTACTTC. Filled out from reference TRBV18 and TRBJ2-4, the complete variable domain reads NAGVMQNPRHLVRRRGQEARLRCSPMKGHSHVYWYRQLPEEGLKFMVYLQKENIIDESGMPKERFSAEFPKEGPSILRIQQVVRGDSAAYFCASSPTGDGTKNIQYFGAGTRLSVL.

This rearrangement joins TRBV30 to TRBJ1-2; D may be TRBD1 (6 bases). Germline assignment: CDR1 GTSNPN and CDR2 SVGIG (reference sequence). Trimming took 0 bases from V and 6 from J, leaving 8 bases between them. The CDR3 covers 12 residues. For the CDR3, the DNA is TGTGCCTGGAGTGTAGGGGGAGATGGCTACACCTTC. This translates into CAWSVGGDGYTF.

The sample holds one count of this clone. The rearrangement links TRBV4-2 to TRBJ1-2; a possible D gene is TRBD1 (5 bases). The CDR3 consists of 17 residues. The germline V gene encodes CDR1 LGHNA and CDR2 YNFKEQ. V was pared by 1 base and J by 2 bases, with 17 bases between. DNA for the CDR3: TGTGCCAGCAGCCAAGTTGGGGCCCAAAACCTAAACTATGGCTACACCTTC. Translated, it gives CASSQVGAQNLNYGYTF.

This clone was recorded once. The genes are TRBV25-1 and TRBJ1-3; D gene ambiguous. The CDR3 runs to 16 residues. The ends were cut back, 9 bases at V and 0 bases at J, with 18 bases in the middle. CDR1 MGHDK and CDR2 SYGVNS come from the germline V gene. CDR3 bases: TGTGCCAGTAGACCCCTAGGAGACTCCTCTGGAAACACCATATATTTT. Translation gives CASRPLGDSSGNTIYF. Supplemented by reference TRBV25-1 and TRBJ1-3, the full variable domain reads EADIYQTPRYLVIGTGKKITLECSQTMGHDKMYWYQQDPGMELHLIHYSYGVNSTEKGDLSSESTVSRIRTEHFPLTLESARPSHTSQYLCASRPLGDSSGNTIYFGEGSWLTVV.

The chain recombines TRBV29-1 with TRBJ2-7, with 7 bases that match TRBD1. Germline V CDR1 and CDR2: SQVTM, ANQGSEA. V dropped 6 bases and J dropped 4; count of bases not matched to a gene: 6. The CDR3 consists of 12 residues. The chain's CDR3 is CSVVRQGYEQYF. The CDR3 DNA is TGCAGCGTCGTACGACAGGGTTACGAGCAGTACTTC.

The V gene is TRBV27, the J gene TRBJ1-1; the D is unclear. V dropped 6 bases and J dropped 8 bases, with 10 bases sitting between them. CDR1 and CDR2 (germline): MNHEY, SMNVEV (reference sequence). This CDR3 has 11 amino acids. CDR3 DNA: TGTGCCAGCAGACACGCGGGGGAAGCTTTCTTT. Its protein product is CASRHAGEAFF.

The chain joins TRBV30 to TRBJ1-2, with 8 bases that match TRBD1. J gave up 7 bases and V 7 bases, and 14 bases lay outside the gene matches. The CDR3 length is 14 residues. CDR1 GTSNPN and CDR2 SVGIG come from the germline V gene (reference sequence). The CDR3 spells CAFDSGGGRGGYTF. CDR3 bases: TGTGCCTTTGATTCAGGGGGCGGCAGAGGTGGCTACACCTTC.

V and J are TRBV12-5 and TRBJ2-1; 8 nucleotides match TRBD2. V trimming: 5 bases; J trimming: 6 bases; junction bases outside the gene matches: 6. Looked up from germline, CDR1 is LGHNT and CDR2 is FRNRAP. This CDR3 has 14 amino acids. The CDR3 is CASGRVAGSNEQFF. The CDR3 DNA is TGTGCTAGTGGTCGGGTAGCGGGAAGCAATGAGCAGTTCTTC.

This clone was picked up a small number of times. The rearrangement links TRBV2 to TRBJ1-1; D remains ambiguous. Germline assignment: CDR1 SNHLY and CDR2 FYNNEI. V shed 4 bases and J shed 3 bases, with 3 bases lying between them. CDR3 length: 11 residues. The CDR3 bases are TGTGCCAGCAGTGCCTACACTGAAGCTTTCTTT. It yields the protein CASSAYTEAFF. Full variable domain (missing parts from reference TRBV2 and TRBJ1-1): EPEVTQTPSHQVTQMGQEVILRCVPISNHLYFYWYRQILGQKVEFLVSFYNNEISEKSEIFDDQFSVERPDGSNFTLKIRSTKLEDSAMYFCASSAYTEAFFGQGTRLTVV.

The genes are TRBV5-6 and TRBJ2-2; a possible D gene is TRBD1 (5 bases). Germline V gene lookup returns CDR1 SGHDT and CDR2 YYEEEE. The V gene lost 0 bases and the J gene lost 6 bases, with 15 bases spanning the gap. The CDR3 covers 16 residues. The CDR3 region has the DNA TGTGCCAGCAGCTTGGTTGCAGGGTCTTGGTCCGGGGAGCTGTTTTTT. Its translation is CASSLVAGSWSGELFF.

The chain employs TRBV4-3 and TRBJ2-1, with 10 bases that match TRBD2. Germline CDR1 LGHNA, CDR2 YSLEER. This CDR3 has 16 residues. Losses at the gene ends were 0 bases for V and 7 bases for J; bases not matched to a gene: 6. This chain's CDR3 is CASSQELAGELNEQFF. CDR3 nucleotides: TGCGCCAGCAGCCAAGAGCTAGCGGGAGAATTAAATGAGCAGTTCTTC.

This clone appeared a few times. J is TRBJ1-1 and V is TRBV27; 10 bases line up with TRBD1. The V and J ends lost 6 bases and 4 bases, in that order; junction bases with no gene match: 2. Per the germline V gene, CDR1 is MNHEY and CDR2 is SMNVEV (reference sequence). The CDR3 runs 13 residues. In DNA form, the CDR3 reads TGTGCCAGCAGGACAGGGGGCTTCACTGAAGCTTTCTTT. Encoded protein: CASRTGGFTEAFF.

This clone was detected once. The gene calls are TRBV15 and TRBJ1-3; D might be TRBD1 (5 bases). V gave up 8 bases and J gave up 4 bases, with 6 bases separating them. The CDR3 runs to 11 residues. Germline V gene lookup returns CDR1 LNHNV and CDR2 YYDKDF (reference sequence). CDR3 sequence (DNA): TGTGCCACCGGGGGGGGAAACACCATATATTTT. This sequence encodes CATGGGNTIYF. The whole variable domain, filled in from reference TRBV15 and TRBJ1-3, reads DAMVIQNPRYQVTQFGKPVTLSCSQTLNHNVMYWYQQKSSQAPKLLFHYYDKDFNNEADTPDNFQSRRPNTSFCFLDIRSPGLGDTAMYLCATGGGNTIYFGEGSWLTVV.

This clone occurred a few times. The chain employs TRBV6-1 and TRBJ1-4; perhaps TRBD1 as D (6 bases). Trimming removed 3 bases at V and 0 bases at J, with 8 bases between. Germline V gene data show CDR1 as MNHNS and CDR2 as SASEGT. This CDR3 contains 15 residues. This CDR3 reads CASSENRATNEKLFF. The CDR3 DNA sequence: TGTGCCAGCAGTGAGAACAGGGCAACTAATGAAAAACTGTTTTTT.

The chain combines TRBV2 with TRBJ1-6; 7 nucleotides line up with TRBD1. Germline V lookup: CDR1 SNHLY, CDR2 FYNNEI. CDR3 length: 16 residues. With V trimmed by 4 bases and J by 9 bases, 12 bases remained unmatched. As DNA, the CDR3 is TGTGCCAGCAGTGCAGCTCCAGGGGGGAGTGGTTCACCCCTCCACTTT. Residues: CASSAAPGGSGSPLHF. Using reference TRBV2 and TRBJ1-6 for the parts outside the CDR3, the full variable domain is EPEVTQTPSHQVTQMGQEVILRCVPISNHLYFYWYRQILGQKVEFLVSFYNNEISEKSEIFDDQFSVERPDGSNFTLKIRSTKLEDSAMYFCASSAAPGGSGSPLHFGNGTRLTVT.

The table lists this clone with a count of one. The CDR3 is CASSQDRWTGELFF. CDR3 bases: TGTGCCAGTAGCCAGGACAGGTGGACCGGGGAGCTGTTTTTT. The J gene is TRBJ2-2, the V gene TRBV19; 7 bases map to TRBD1. Germline V CDR1 and CDR2: LNHDA, SQIVND (reference sequence). The CDR3 is 14 amino acids. Losses at the gene ends were 6 bases for V and 5 bases for J; bases not matched to a gene: 6.

The gene calls are TRBV14 and TRBJ1-6; D not resolved. This CDR3 contains 13 residues. Germline V gene data show CDR1 as SGHDN and CDR2 as FVKESK. Trimming shortened V by 0 bases and J by 8 bases, and 5 bases separated the two germline ends. CDR3: CASSQDLDSPLHF. CDR3 sequence (DNA): TGTGCCAGCAGCCAAGATCTAGATTCACCCCTCCACTTT.

This chain uses TRBV7-9 with TRBJ2-1, with TRBD1 identical over 10 bases. The CDR3 loop spans 19 amino acids. The ends lost 3 bases at V and 2 bases at J; junction bases unmatched: 13. Germline V gives CDR1 SEHNR, CDR2 FQNEAQ (reference sequence). The CDR3 DNA follows: TGTGCCAGCAGCTTCACTTCGGCCCGGGACAGGGGCACCTACAATGAGCAGTTCTTC. It translates to CASSFTSARDRGTYNEQFF. Complete variable domain (other parts from reference TRBV7-9 and TRBJ2-1): DTGVSQNPRHKITKRGQNVTFRCDPISEHNRLYWYRQTLGQGPEFLTYFQNEAQLEKSRLLSDRFSAERPKGSFSTLEIQRTEQGDSAMYLCASSFTSARDRGTYNEQFFGPGTRLTVL.

V usage is TRBV27 and J usage is TRBJ2-5; D not resolved. Germline lookup yields CDR1 MNHEY and CDR2 SMNVEV (reference sequence). Deletions cut 3 bases from V and 5 bases from J, with 13 bases between. This CDR3 contains 14 residues. As DNA, the CDR3 is TGTGCCAGCAGTTTCCTCGCCCGCCGGGAGACCCAGTACTTC. It is translated as CASSFLARRETQYF.

The V and J genes are TRBV7-9 and TRBJ2-1; D might be TRBD1 (6 bases). Trimming shortened V by 5 bases and J by 6 bases, and 17 bases separated the two germline ends. This CDR3 has 15 residues. Germline V gene sequence: CDR1 SEHNR, CDR2 FQNEAQ (reference sequence). CDR3 bases: TGTGCCAGCAGCCCCCAGGGGACGGCTGGCAATGAGCAGTTCTTC. It codes for CASSPQGTAGNEQFF.

The V gene is TRBV4-2, the J gene TRBJ1-2; TRBD1 is a possible D gene (6 bases). Trimming pared 5 bases from V and 4 bases from J, leaving 14 bases between. The CDR3 totals 14 residues. Germline V CDR1 and CDR2: LGHNA, YNFKEQ. In nucleotides, the CDR3 is TGTGCCAGCAGCAACCGACAGGCCTTCTATGGCTACACCTTC. It yields the protein CASSNRQAFYGYTF.

J is TRBJ1-4 and V is TRBV6-2 or TRBV6-3; D is unclear. Trimming removed 0 bases from V and 7 bases from J, with 9 bases in between. This CDR3 region has 14 residues. Germline-derived CDR1 and CDR2 are MNHEY and SVGEGT. The CDR3 spells CASSYSGVREKLFF. The CDR3 nucleotides are TGTGCCAGCAGTTACTCGGGCGTACGTGAAAAACTGTTTTTT.

The chain is built from TRBV6-5 and TRBJ2-2; 11 bases are a match to TRBD2. V shed 4 bases, J shed 5 bases, and the junction held 6 bases outside the gene matches. The CDR3 contains 16 residues. CDR1 is MNHEY and CDR2 is SVGAGI in the germline V gene. CDR3 bases: TGTGCCAGCAGTTGGCTAGCGGGGGGAGGAACCGGGGAGCTGTTTTTT. Amino acid sequence: CASSWLAGGGTGELFF.

The chain joins TRBV7-9 to TRBJ1-1; D is ambiguous. The V end was cut by 5 bases, the J end by 11 bases, with 9 bases between. There are 10 residues in the CDR3. Germline V CDR1 and CDR2: SEHNR, FQNEAQ (reference sequence). The CDR3 nucleotides read TGTGCCAGCAGCGGCGGAGCGGCTTTCTTT. Protein: CASSGGAAFF.

The table lists this clone with a count of one. V is TRBV7-3 and J is TRBJ1-1; 8 bases align to TRBD1. The V gene end was trimmed by 1 base and the J gene end by 3 bases; junction bases not matched to a gene: 7. The CDR3 runs 16 residues. Germline CDR1 is SGHTA and CDR2 is FQGTGA. In DNA form, the CDR3 reads TGTGCCAGCAGCTTAAGCCCACAGGGGGTCTACACTGAAGCTTTCTTT. Its protein product is CASSLSPQGVYTEAFF.

The chain links TRBV3-1 (or the pseudogene TRBV3-2) to TRBJ2-1; D gene uncertain. This CDR3 comprises 15 residues. Germline assignment: CDR1 LGHDT and CDR2 YNNKEL (reference sequence). Trimming left V 2 bases short and J 0 bases short, with 8 bases between. The CDR3 is CASSQMTFSYNEQFF. DNA of the CDR3: TGTGCCAGCAGCCAAATGACTTTCTCCTACAATGAGCAGTTCTTC.

This clone showed up just a few times. J is TRBJ1-1 and V is TRBV4-3; possible D gene TRBD1, 6 bases. This CDR3 spans 14 amino acids. The germline gives CDR1 LGHNA, CDR2 YSLEER. Trimming cost V 1 base and J 5 bases, with 11 bases left between them. The CDR3 nucleotides read TGCGCCAGCAGCCAAGGGGGCCAGGGGACTGAAGCTTTCTTT. Encoded protein: CASSQGGQGTEAFF.